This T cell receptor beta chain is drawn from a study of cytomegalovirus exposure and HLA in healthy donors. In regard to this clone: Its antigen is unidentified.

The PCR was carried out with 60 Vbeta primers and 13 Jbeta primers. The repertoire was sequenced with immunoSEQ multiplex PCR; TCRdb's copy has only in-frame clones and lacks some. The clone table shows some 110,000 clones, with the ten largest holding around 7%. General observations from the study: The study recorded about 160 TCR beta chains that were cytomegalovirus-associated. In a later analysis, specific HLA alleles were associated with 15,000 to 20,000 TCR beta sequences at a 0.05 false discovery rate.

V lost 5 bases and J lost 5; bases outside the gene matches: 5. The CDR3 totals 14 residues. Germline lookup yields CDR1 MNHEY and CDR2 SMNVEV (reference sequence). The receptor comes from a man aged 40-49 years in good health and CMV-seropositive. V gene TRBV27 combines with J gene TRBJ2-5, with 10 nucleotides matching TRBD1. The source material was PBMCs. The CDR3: CASSLDRGQETQYF. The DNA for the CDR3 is TGTGCCAGCAGTCTTGACAGGGGGCAGGAGACCCAGTACTTC.